This TCR beta chain was sequenced during a study of blood T cell repertoires in COVID-19. Whole-study context: Sources were T cells, B-cell-depleted T cells, or PBMCs; the material itself was cDNA or gDNA.

Germline CDR1 SNHLY, CDR2 FYNNEI. The V segment lost 4 bases and the J segment 4 bases; nucleotides outside the gene matches: 8. CDR3 length equals 15 residues. Sequencing was performed with immunoSEQ multiplex PCR; in TCRdb, only in-frame clones are kept and a portion is missing. Altogether 250,000 to 350,000 clones are present, around 87% being singletons, with the ten largest covering approximately 8%. Material: peripheral blood. This chain uses TRBV2 with TRBJ2-3, with 7 bases aligning to TRBD1. The receptor was isolated from a woman aged 50 to 60 who had recovered from COVID-19. This CDR3 is CASSVLTGSPDTQYF. The CDR3 DNA sequence: TGTGCCAGCAGTGTGTTGACAGGGAGCCCAGATACGCAGTATTTT.